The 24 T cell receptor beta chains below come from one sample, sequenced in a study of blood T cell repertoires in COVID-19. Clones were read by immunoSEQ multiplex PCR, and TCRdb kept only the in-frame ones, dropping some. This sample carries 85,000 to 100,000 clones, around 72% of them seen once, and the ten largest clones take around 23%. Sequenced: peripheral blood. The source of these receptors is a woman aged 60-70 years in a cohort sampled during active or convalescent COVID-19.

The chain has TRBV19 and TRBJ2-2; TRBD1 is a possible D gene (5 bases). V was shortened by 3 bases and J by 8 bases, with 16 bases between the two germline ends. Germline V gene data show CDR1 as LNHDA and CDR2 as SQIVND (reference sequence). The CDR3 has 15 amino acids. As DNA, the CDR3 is TGTGCCAGTAGTATTTCCAGACAGTTTATAGGGGAGCTGTTTTTT. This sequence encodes CASSISRQFIGELFF.

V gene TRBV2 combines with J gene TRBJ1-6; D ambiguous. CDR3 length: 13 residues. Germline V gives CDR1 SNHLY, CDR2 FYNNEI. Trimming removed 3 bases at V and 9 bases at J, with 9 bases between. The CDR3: CASSDRETSPLHF. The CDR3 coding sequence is TGTGCCAGCAGTGACCGGGAAACTTCACCCCTCCACTTT.

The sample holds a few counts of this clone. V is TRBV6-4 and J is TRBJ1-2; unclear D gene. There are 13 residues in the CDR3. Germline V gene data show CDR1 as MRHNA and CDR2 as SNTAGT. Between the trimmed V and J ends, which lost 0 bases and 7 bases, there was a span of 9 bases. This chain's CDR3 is CASSDSPDTGYTF. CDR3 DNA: TGTGCCAGCAGTGACTCCCCCGACACTGGCTACACCTTC.

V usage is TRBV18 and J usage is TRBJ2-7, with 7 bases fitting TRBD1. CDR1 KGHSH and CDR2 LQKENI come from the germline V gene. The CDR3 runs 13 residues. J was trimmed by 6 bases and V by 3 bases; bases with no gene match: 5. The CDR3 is CASSPVGGLEQYF. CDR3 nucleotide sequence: TGTGCCAGCTCACCCGTAGGGGGCCTCGAGCAGTACTTC.

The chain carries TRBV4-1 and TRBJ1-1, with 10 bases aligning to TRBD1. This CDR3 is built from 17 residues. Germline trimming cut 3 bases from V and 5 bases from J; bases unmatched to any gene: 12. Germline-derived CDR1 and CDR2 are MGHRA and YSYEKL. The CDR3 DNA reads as TGCGCCAGCAGCCAGACCAGGGATCAGGACAGGGGGACTGAAGCTTTCTTT. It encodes CASSQTRDQDRGTEAFF.

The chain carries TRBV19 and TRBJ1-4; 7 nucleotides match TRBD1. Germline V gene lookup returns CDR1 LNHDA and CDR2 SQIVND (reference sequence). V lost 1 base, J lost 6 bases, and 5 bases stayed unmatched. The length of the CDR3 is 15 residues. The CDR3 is CASSIGEGAYEKLFF. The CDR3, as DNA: TGTGCCAGTAGTATAGGAGAGGGGGCGTATGAAAAACTGTTTTTT. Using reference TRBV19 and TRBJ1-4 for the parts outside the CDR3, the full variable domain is DGGITQSPKYLFRKEGQNVTLSCEQNLNHDAMYWYRQDPGQGLRLIYYSQIVNDFQKGDIAEGYSVSREKKESFPLTVTSAQKNPTAFYLCASSIGEGAYEKLFFGSGTQLSVL.

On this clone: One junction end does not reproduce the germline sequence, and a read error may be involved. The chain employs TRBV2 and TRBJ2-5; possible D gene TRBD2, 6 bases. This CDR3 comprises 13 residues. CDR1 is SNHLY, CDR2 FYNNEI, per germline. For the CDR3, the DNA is TGTGCCAGCAGTGGGGGGAGTCAGGGACTCCCTAACTTC. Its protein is CASSGGSQGLPNF. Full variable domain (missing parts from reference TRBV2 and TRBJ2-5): EPEVTQTPSHQVTQMGQEVILRCVPISNHLYFYWYRQILGQKVEFLVSFYNNEISEKSEIFDDQFSVERPDGSNFTLKIRSTKLEDSAMYFCASSGGSQGLPNFGPGTRLLVL.

CDR3 nucleotide sequence: TGTGCCAGCAGCCAAGTTCCAGGCAGGGGGAACACTGAAGCTTTCTTT. This encodes CASSQVPGRGNTEAFF. The chain has TRBV3-1 (or the pseudogene TRBV3-2) and TRBJ1-1; D possibly corresponds to TRBD1 (6 bases). Trimming pared 1 base from V and 1 base from J, leaving 13 bases between. This CDR3 contains 16 residues. Germline values: CDR1 LGHDT, CDR2 YNNKEL (reference sequence).

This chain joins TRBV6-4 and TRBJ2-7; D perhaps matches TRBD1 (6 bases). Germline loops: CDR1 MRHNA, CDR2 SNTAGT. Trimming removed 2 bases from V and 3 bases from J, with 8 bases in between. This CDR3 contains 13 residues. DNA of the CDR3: TGTGCCAGCAGTGACAAGGACAGCTACGAGCAGTACTTC. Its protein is CASSDKDSYEQYF.

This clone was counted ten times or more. The CDR3, as DNA: TGTGCCAGCAGTTATCGTGTAGCGGATTTAAAGTATGGCTACACCTTC. It encodes CASSYRVADLKYGYTF. The chain carries TRBV6-5 and TRBJ1-2; D remains unclear. CDR1 is MNHEY, CDR2 SVGAGI, per germline. The CDR3 has 16 residues. Trimming stripped 3 bases from V and 5 bases from J, with 19 bases between.

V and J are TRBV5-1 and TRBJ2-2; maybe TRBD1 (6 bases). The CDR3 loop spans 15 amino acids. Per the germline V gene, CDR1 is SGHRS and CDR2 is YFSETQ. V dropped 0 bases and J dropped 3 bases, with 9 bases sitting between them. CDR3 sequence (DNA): TGCGCCAGCAGCTTGGAAGGGGGAGACACCGGGGAGCTGTTTTTT. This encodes CASSLEGGDTGELFF. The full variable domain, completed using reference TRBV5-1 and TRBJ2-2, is KAGVTQTPRYLIKTRGQQVTLSCSPISGHRSVSWYQQTPGQGLQFLFEYFSETQRNKGNFPGRFSGRQFSNSRSEMNVSTLELGDSALYLCASSLEGGDTGELFFGEGSRLTVL.

This CDR3 is CSVAYGWGQGNYGYTF. The CDR3 DNA reads TGCAGCGTAGCTTACGGATGGGGACAGGGGAACTATGGCTACACCTTC. The V and J genes are TRBV29-1 and TRBJ1-2; 10 positions match TRBD1. After removal of 6 bases from V and 2 bases from J, the junction contained 12 bases not matched to a gene. Germline V gene sequence: CDR1 SQVTM, CDR2 ANQGSEA. This CDR3 comprises 16 residues.

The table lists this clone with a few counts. The CDR3 here is CASSVGPEGNTIYF. Written as DNA, the CDR3 is TGTGCCAGCAGCGTAGGGCCCGAAGGAAACACCATATATTTT. This chain joins TRBV9 and TRBJ1-3; D is ambiguous. Trimming left V 0 bases short and J 4 bases short, with 8 bases between. Germline-derived CDR1 and CDR2 are SGDLS and YYNGEE. This CDR3 has 14 residues.

The CDR3 region has the DNA TGTGCCAGCAGCCAAGGTGCAGGGGGCGCCCACTTCTCCTACGAGCAGTACTTC. Translated, it gives CASSQGAGGAHFSYEQYF. V usage is TRBV4-2 and J usage is TRBJ2-7; 8 bases are shared with TRBD1. The CDR3 is 18 residues long. Losses at the gene ends were 1 base for V and 0 bases for J; bases not matched to a gene: 11. Per germline, CDR1 LGHNA and CDR2 YNFKEQ.

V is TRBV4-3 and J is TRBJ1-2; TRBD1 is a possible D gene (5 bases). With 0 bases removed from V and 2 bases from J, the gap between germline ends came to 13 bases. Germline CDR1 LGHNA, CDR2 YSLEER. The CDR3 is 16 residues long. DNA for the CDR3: TGCGCCAGCAGCCAAGATCTGCAGGGCAGAAACTATGGCTACACCTTC. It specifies CASSQDLQGRNYGYTF.

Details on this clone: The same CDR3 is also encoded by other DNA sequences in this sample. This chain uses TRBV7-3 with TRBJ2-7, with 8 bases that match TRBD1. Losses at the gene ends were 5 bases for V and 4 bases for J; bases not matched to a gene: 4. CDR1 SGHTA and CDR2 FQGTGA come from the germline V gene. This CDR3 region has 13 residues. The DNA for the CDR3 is TGTGCCAGCAGCAGAGACAGGGGTTACGAGCAGTACTTC. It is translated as CASSRDRGYEQYF.

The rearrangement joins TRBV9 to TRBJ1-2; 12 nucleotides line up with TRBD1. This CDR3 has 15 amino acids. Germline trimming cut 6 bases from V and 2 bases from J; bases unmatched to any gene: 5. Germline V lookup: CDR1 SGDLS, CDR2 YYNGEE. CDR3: CASMTGTGGNYGYTF. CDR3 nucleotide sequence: TGTGCCAGCATGACGGGGACAGGGGGCAACTATGGCTACACCTTC.

CDR3: CASSLKRHGGANEKLFF. The CDR3 region has the DNA TGTGCCAGCAGCTTGAAACGACATGGAGGTGCTAATGAAAAACTGTTTTTT. The chain is built from TRBV5-4 and TRBJ1-4; no clear D gene. V was cut by 1 base and J by 3 bases, with 16 bases left in between. The V gene's germline CDR1 is SGHNT and CDR2 YYREEE (reference sequence). This CDR3 contains 17 residues. The full variable domain, with the rest looked up from reference TRBV5-4 and TRBJ1-4, is ETGVTQSPTHLIKTRGQQVTLRCSSQSGHNTVSWYQQALGQGPQFIFQYYREEENGRGNFPPRFSGLQFPNYSSELNVNALELDDSALYLCASSLKRHGGANEKLFFGSGTQLSVL.

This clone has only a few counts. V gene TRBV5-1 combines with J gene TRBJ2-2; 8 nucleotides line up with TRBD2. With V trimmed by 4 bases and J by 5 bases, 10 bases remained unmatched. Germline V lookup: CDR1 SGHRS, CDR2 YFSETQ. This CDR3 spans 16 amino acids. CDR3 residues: CASSHFRGGLTGELFF. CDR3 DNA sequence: TGCGCCAGCAGCCACTTTCGGGGGGGCCTTACCGGGGAGCTGTTTTTT.

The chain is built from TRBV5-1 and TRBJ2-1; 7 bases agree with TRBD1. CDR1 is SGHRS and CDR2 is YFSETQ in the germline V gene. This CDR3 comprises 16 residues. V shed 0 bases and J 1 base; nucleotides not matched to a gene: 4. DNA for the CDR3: TGCGCCAGCAGCTTGGGCCAGGGGGTGTCCTACAATGAGCAGTTCTTC. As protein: CASSLGQGVSYNEQFF.

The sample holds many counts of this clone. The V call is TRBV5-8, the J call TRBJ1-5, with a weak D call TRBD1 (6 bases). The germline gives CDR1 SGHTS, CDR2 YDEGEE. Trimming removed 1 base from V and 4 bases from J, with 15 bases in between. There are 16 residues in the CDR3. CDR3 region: CASSLRGTLPNQPQHF. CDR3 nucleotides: TGTGCCAGCAGCTTGAGGGGGACCCTCCCAAATCAGCCCCAGCATTTT.

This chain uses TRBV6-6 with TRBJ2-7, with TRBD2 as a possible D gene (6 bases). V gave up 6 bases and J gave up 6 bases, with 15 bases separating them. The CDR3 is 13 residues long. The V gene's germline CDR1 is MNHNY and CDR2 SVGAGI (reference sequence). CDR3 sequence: CASRKTSHVEQYF. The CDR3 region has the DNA TGTGCCAGCAGGAAAACTAGCCACGTCGAGCAGTACTTC.

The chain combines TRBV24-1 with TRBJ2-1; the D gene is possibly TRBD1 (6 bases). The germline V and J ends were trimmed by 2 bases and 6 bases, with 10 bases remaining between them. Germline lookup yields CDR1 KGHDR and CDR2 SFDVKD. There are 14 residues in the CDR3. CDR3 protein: CATSDYWDTNEQFF. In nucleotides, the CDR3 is TGTGCCACCAGTGATTACTGGGACACCAATGAGCAGTTCTTC.

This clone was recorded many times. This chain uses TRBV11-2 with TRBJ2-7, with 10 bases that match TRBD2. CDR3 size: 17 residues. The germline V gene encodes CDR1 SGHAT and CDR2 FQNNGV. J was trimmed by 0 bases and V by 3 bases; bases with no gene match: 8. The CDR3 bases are TGTGCCAGCAGCTTGGTGGCTAGCGGGGGCCGCTCCTACGAGCAGTACTTC. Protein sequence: CASSLVASGGRSYEQYF.